Listed here are 2 T cell receptor beta chains from one sample, sequenced in a study of vaccination and CD4 T cells after COVID-19. These receptors' targets are unknown. The treatment here: approximately 11-day PBMC culture with coronavirus spike peptide pools or control peptides (ViraFEST assay). The Oncomine TCR Beta short-read assay was applied to DNA of cultured CD4+ T cells. A single record per CDR3 protein comes from TCRdb applying MiXCR to the PCR reads. This sample has 10,000 to 13,000 distinct CDR3 sequences, with more than 50% found just once. Source material: CD4+ T cells from blood, cultured in vitro. The receptors stem from a human donor who had recovered from COVID-19.

The chain couples TRBV19 to TRBJ1-2; no clear D gene. Germline loops: CDR1 LNHDA, CDR2 SQIVND (reference sequence). The CDR3 has 11 amino acids. V lost 5 bases and J lost 4, with 5 bases in between. CDR3 sequence reads: CASSQFYGYTF. The CDR3 DNA reads TGTGCCAGTAGTCAGTTCTATGGCTACACCTTC.

The genes are TRBV5-1 and TRBJ2-5; no reliable D call. V dropped 0 bases and J dropped 2 bases, with 2 bases sitting between them. The CDR3 covers 12 residues. The germline gives CDR1 SGHRS, CDR2 YFSETQ. The CDR3 spells CASSLGQETQYF. In DNA, the CDR3 is TGCGCCAGCAGCTTGGGTCAAGAGACCCAGTACTTC.